This T cell receptor (beta chain) was identified in a study of T cell responses to AZD1222 COVID-19 vaccine. Study results and limitations: After the peak T cell response, and only then, were repertoires sampled. Mapped onto spike, vaccine-associated CD4 TCRs spanned it and were dominant at 160-218 and 743-854. Following two doses of AZD1222, Spike-specific TCR breadth and depth rose.

The V gene's germline CDR1 is SGHRS and CDR2 YFSETQ. The CDR3 is made up of 15 amino acids. V lost 0 bases to trimming and J lost 5 bases, with 12 bases between them. A word on this clone: The antigen is not known.

TCRdb's copy holds only in-frame clones and misses some; the assay was immunoSEQ multiplex PCR. The sample includes under 150,000 clones, 80% to 95% of them seen just once. The V call is TRBV5-1, the J call TRBJ1-5, with a tentative D call TRBD1 (5 bases). The clonotype originates from an adult in good health. Sequences were derived from peripheral blood, sampled on day 0 of AZD1222 vaccination. In DNA, the CDR3 is TGCGCCAGCAGCTTGGTTACCGGGGGTGATCAGCCCCAGCATTTT. This translates into CASSLVTGGDQPQHF. The whole variable domain, filled in from reference TRBV5-1 and TRBJ1-5, reads KAGVTQTPRYLIKTRGQQVTLSCSPISGHRSVSWYQQTPGQGLQFLFEYFSETQRNKGNFPGRFSGRQFSNSRSEMNVSTLELGDSALYLCASSLVTGGDQPQHFGDGTRLSIL.